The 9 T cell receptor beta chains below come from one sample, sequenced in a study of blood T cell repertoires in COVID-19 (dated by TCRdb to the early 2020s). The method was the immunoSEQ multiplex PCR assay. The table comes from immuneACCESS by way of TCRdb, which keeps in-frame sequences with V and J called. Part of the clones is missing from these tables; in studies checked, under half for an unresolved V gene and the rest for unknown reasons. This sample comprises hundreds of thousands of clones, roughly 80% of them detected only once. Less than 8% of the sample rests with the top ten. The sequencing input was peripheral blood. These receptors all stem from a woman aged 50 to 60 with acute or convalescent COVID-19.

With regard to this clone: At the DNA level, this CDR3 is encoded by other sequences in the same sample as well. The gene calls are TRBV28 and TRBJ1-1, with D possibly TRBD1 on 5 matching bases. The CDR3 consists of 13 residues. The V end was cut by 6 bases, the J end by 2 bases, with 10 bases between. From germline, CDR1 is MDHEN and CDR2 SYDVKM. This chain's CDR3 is CASRTTGNTEAFF. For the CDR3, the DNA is TGTGCCAGCAGAACAACAGGTAACACTGAAGCTTTCTTT. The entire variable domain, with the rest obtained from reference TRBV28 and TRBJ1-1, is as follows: DVKVTQSSRYLVKRTGEKVFLECVQDMDHENMFWYRQDPGLGLRLIYFSYDVKMKEKGDIPEGYSVSREKKERFSLILESASTNQTSMYLCASRTTGNTEAFFGQGTRLTVV.

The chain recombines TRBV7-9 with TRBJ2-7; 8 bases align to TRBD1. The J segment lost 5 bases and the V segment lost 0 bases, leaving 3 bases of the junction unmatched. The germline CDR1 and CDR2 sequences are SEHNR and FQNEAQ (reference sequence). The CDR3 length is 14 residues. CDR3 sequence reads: CASSLAGQGHEQYF. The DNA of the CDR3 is TGTGCCAGCAGCTTAGCCGGACAGGGACACGAGCAGTACTTC.

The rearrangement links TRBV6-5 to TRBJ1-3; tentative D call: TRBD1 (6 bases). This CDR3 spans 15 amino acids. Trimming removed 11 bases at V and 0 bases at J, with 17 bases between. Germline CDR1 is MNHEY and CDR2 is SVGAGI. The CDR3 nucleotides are TGTGCCTCCTTCCCACAGGGAATCTCTGGAAACACCATATATTTT. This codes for CASFPQGISGNTIYF.

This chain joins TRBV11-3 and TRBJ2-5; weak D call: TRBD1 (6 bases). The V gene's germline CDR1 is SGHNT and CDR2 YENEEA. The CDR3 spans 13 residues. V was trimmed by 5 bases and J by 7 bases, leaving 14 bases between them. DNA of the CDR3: TGTGCCAGCAGCGTCAACAGGGACGGGACCCAGTACTTC. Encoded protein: CASSVNRDGTQYF. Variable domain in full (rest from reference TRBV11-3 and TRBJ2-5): EAGVVQSPRYKIIEKKQPVAFWCNPISGHNTLYWYLQNLGQGPELLIRYENEEAVDDSQLPKDRFSAERLKGVDSTLKIQPAELGDSAVYLCASSVNRDGTQYFGPGTRLLVL.

The CDR3 loop is CASSLGNIQYF. CDR3 in DNA: TGTGCCAGCAGCCTCGGGAACATTCAGTACTTC. The gene calls are TRBV2 and TRBJ2-4; no clear D gene. There are 11 residues in the CDR3. Germline lookup yields CDR1 SNHLY and CDR2 FYNNEI. V lost 6 bases to trimming and J lost 7 bases, with 7 bases between them.

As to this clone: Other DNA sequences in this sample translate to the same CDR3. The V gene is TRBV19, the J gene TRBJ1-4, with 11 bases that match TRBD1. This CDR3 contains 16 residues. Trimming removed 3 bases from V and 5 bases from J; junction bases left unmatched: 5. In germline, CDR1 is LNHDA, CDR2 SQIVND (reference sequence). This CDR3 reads CASSIVRTGGNEKLFF. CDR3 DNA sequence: TGTGCCAGTAGTATCGTCCGGACAGGGGGCAATGAAAAACTGTTTTTT. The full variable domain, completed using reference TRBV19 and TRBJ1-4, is DGGITQSPKYLFRKEGQNVTLSCEQNLNHDAMYWYRQDPGQGLRLIYYSQIVNDFQKGDIAEGYSVSREKKESFPLTVTSAQKNPTAFYLCASSIVRTGGNEKLFFGSGTQLSVL.

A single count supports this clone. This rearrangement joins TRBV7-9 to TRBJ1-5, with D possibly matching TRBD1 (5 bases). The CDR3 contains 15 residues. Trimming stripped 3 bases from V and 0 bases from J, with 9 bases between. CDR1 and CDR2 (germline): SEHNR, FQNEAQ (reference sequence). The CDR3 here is CASSLGLDSNQPQHF. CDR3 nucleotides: TGTGCCAGCAGCTTGGGGCTCGATAGCAATCAGCCCCAGCATTTT.

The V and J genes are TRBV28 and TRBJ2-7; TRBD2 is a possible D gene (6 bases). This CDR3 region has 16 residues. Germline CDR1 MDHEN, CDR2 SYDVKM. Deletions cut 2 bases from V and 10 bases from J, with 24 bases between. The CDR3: CASSLMGGRTPYGQYF. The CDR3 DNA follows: TGTGCCAGCAGTTTAATGGGGGGAAGGACTCCCTACGGACAGTACTTC.

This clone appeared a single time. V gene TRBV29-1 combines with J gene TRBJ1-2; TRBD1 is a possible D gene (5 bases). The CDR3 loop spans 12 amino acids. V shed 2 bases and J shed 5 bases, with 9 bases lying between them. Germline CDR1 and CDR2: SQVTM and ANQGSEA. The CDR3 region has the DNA TGCAGCGTTGAAATGGGGCCATATGGCTACACCTTC. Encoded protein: CSVEMGPYGYTF.